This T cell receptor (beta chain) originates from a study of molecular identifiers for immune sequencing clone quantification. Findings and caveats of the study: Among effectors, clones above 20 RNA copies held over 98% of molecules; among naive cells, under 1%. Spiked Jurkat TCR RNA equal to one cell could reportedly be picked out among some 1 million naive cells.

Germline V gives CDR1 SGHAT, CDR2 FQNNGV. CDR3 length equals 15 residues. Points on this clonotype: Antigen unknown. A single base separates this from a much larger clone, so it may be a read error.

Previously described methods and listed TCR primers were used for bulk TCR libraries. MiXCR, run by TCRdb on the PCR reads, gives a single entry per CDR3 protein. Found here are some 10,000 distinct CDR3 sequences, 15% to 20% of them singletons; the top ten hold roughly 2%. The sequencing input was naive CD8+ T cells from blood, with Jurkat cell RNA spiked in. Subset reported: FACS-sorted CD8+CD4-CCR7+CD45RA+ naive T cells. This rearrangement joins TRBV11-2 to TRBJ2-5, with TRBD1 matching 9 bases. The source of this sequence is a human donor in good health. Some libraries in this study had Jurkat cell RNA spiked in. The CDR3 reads CAGSSNRGRIETQYF. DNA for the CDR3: TGTGCCGGCAGCTCGAACAGGGGGCGCATTGAGACCCAGTACTTC.